This section outlines one T cell receptor (beta chain) sequence together with its context. Its antigen is as yet unknown. The CDR3 has 15 residues. V was shortened by 6 bases and J by 0 bases, with 12 bases between the two germline ends. The V gene's germline CDR1 is MDHEN and CDR2 SYDVKM. The data originate from a study of T cell responses to AZD1222 COVID-19 vaccine. Points from the study as a whole: Among the donors, most were white British and more were female, and clonal diversity was possibly underestimated. The peak T cell response came first, and repertoires were sampled only after it.

Profiling relied on immunoSEQ multiplex PCR, and the TCRdb table lists in-frame clones only, not all of them. The sample holds about 120,000 clones, 92% seen once. The source is an adult who received the AZD1222 COVID-19 vaccine. The sample here was peripheral blood, taken 28 days after the second AZD1222 dose. This sequence joins TRBV28 and TRBJ1-5; unclear D gene. CDR3 coding DNA: TGTGCCAGCAGCTCCCCAGGATCTAGCAATCAGCCCCAGCATTTT. It is translated as CASSSPGSSNQPQHF.